The clone carrying this T cell receptor beta chain has at least ten counts. Its cognate antigen is unknown. The CDR3 has 13 amino acids. Between the trimmed V and J ends, which lost 7 bases and 7 bases, there was a span of 14 bases. The data are from a study of regulatory T cells in long-lasting Graves disease. The TCR beta library used iRepertoire HTBI primers with Arm-PCR amplification of CDR3. MiXCR was run by TCRdb on the multiplex PCR reads, yielding one entry per CDR3 protein. The data show under 500,000 distinct CDR3 sequences, with around 21% seen just once and about 7.8% held by the top ten. Whole-study findings and limits: Persistent Graves' patients showed less TCR diversity than newly diagnosed patients showed.

Noted time point: persistent/refractory GD, antithyroid drugs over 5 years with positive TRAb. Extracted RNA from PBMCs served as the source of the TCR library. An endocrinology department located in Xi'an, China, was where the patients came from. The collection involved drawing around 8.5 milliliters of peripheral blood into EDTA tubes. The source of this sequence is a female donor with Graves disease. The rearrangement links TRBV12-3 or TRBV12-4 to TRBJ1-5, with D hard to call. The material sequenced was peripheral blood mononuclear cells (PBMCs), taken when the disease was refractory, from a patient treated with antithyroid drugs. CDR3 in amino acids: CASTPGIGQPQHF. The CDR3 coding sequence is TGTGCCAGCACCCCCGGTATCGGCCAGCCCCAGCATTTT.